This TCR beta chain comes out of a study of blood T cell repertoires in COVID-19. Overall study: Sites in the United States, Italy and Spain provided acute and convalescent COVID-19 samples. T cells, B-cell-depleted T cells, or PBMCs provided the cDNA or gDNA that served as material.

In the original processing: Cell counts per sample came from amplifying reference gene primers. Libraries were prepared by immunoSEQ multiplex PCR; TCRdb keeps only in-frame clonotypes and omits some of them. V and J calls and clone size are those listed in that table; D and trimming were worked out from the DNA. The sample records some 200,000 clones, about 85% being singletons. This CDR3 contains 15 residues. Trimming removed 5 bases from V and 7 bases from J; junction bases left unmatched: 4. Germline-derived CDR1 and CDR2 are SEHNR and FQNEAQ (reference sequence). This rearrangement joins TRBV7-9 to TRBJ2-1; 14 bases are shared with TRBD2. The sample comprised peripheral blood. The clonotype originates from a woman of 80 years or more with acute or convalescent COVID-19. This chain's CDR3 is CASSMTSGGENEQFF. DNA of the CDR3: TGTGCCAGCAGCATGACTAGCGGGGGGGAAAATGAGCAGTTCTTC.